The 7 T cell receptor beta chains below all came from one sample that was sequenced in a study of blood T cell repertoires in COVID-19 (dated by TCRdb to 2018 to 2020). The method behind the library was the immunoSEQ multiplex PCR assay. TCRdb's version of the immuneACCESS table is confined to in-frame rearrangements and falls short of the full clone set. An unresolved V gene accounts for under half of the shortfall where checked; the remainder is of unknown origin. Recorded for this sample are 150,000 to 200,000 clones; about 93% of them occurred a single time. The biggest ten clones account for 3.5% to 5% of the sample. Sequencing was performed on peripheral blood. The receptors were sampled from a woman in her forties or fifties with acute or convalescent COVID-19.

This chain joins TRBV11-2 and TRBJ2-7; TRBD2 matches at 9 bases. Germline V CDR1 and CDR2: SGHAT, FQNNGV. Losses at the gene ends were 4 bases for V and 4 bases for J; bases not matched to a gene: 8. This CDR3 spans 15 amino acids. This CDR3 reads CASSSEAGGFYEQYF. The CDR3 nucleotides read TGTGCCAGCAGCTCCGAGGCGGGAGGGTTTTACGAGCAGTACTTC.

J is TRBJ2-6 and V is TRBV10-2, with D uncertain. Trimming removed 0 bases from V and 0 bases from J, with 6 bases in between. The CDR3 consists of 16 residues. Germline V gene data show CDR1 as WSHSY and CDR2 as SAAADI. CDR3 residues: CASSESPFSGANVLTF. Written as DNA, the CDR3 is TGCGCCAGCAGTGAGTCCCCGTTCTCTGGGGCCAACGTCCTGACTTTC.

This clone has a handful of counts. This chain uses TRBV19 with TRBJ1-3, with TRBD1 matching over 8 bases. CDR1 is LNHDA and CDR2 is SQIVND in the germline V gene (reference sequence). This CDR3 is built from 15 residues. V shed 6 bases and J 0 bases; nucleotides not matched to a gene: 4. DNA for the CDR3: TGTGCCAGTAGCTTTGGACAGGGCTCTGGAAACACCATATATTTT. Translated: CASSFGQGSGNTIYF.

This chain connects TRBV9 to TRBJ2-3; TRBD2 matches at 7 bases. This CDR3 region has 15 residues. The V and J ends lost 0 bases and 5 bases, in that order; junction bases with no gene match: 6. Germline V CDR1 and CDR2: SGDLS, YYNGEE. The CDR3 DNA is TGTGCCAGCAGCGTAGCGGGGGGTGGCGGAGATACGCAGTATTTT. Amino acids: CASSVAGGGGDTQYF.

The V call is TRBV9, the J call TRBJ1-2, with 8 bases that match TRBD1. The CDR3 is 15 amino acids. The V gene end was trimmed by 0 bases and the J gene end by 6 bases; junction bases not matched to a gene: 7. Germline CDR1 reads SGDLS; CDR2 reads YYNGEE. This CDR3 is CASSVGAGGVDGYTF. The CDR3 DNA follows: TGTGCCAGCAGCGTAGGGGCAGGGGGCGTAGATGGCTACACCTTC.

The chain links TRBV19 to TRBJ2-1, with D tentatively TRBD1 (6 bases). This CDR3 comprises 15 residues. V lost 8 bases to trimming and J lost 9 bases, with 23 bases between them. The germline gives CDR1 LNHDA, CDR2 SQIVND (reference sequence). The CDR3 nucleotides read TGTGCCAGTTCCCAAAGGACCCTGGGGGCCGGTGAGCAGTTCTTC. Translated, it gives CASSQRTLGAGEQFF. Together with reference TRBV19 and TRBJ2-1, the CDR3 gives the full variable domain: DGGITQSPKYLFRKEGQNVTLSCEQNLNHDAMYWYRQDPGQGLRLIYYSQIVNDFQKGDIAEGYSVSREKKESFPLTVTSAQKNPTAFYLCASSQRTLGAGEQFFGPGTRLTVL.

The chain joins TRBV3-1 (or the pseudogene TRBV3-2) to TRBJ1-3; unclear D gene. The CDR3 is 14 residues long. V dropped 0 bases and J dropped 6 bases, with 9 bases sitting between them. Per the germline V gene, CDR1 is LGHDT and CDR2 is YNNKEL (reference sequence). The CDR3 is CASSQDLRENTIYF. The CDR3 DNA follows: TGTGCCAGCAGCCAAGATCTGAGGGAAAACACCATATATTTT.